This TCR beta chain was retrieved from a study of T cell repertoires in cytomegalovirus infection. Across the whole study: CMV epitopes used comprised recently identified HLA-C-restricted ones and well-studied HLA-B-restricted ones. A matching HLA type, together with CMV infection, was signaled by public TCR beta signatures. Broader study findings: Across the ex vivo response, the dominant clonotypes were HLA-C-restricted CMV-specific TCR beta clonotypes.

For this clonotype: Its antigen remains unidentified.

A single record per CDR3 protein comes from TCRdb applying MiXCR to the reads. The profile shows fewer than 900,000 distinct CDR3 sequences, just under 30% of them singletons. Trimming removed 0 bases from V and 10 bases from J, with 8 bases in between. Germline V gives CDR1 SGHNT, CDR2 YYREEE (reference sequence). The CDR3 length is 12 residues. The rearrangement links TRBV5-4 to TRBJ2-1; D is unclear. Sequences were derived from cultured CD8+ T cells from PBMCs, sampled from culture after CMV antigen stimulation. This sequence originates from a human donor in good health (CMV status not recorded). Some clones in this sample may be carry-over from other donors' samples. The CDR3 reads CASSLDPVEQFF. In nucleotides, the CDR3 is TGTGCCAGCAGCTTGGATCCAGTGGAGCAGTTCTTC.